The source of this TCR beta chain is a study of tumor-infiltrating T cells and Merkel cell polyomavirus (dated by TCRdb to the late 2010s). Describing the broader study: CD8+ T cells specific for the Merkel cell polyomavirus KLL epitope were examined in Merkel cell carcinoma patients. Across the study, one tumor sample was a frozen nodal tumor digest and one was a flash-frozen core biopsy of a metastasis. Most of the whole-tumor samples were 25-micron curls sectioned from formalin-fixed, paraffin-embedded tissue blocks. Varied, non-standardized therapies, including chemotherapy, radiation and immunotherapies, were received by the patients. TRB sequencing covered KLL-tetramer-sorted cells from blood or tumor-infiltrating lymphocytes in 14 samples, plus 12 matched whole-tumor samples. Varying disease stages were represented at patient presentation, and patients were followed for a median of approximately 2.5 years (range 1.1 to 6.0 years). Summary of the overall study and its limitations: KLL-specific TRB repertoires proved diverse and largely private: among hundreds of unique sequences, only one clonotype was public, and a couple of patients shared that clonotype. A greater number of unique KLL-specific clonotypes in tumors (roughly 5-120 vs 0-3) was associated with a significant advantage in MCC-specific survival (P = 0.0051). The study examined just one viral epitope, so T cells targeting other Merkel cell polyomavirus epitopes were not captured. One limitation of the study is the small sample size (n = 12 patients). A higher fraction of KLL-specific T cells within tumors (about 1.8-20% versus 0-0.14%) was associated with significantly better MCC-specific survival.

V is clipped by 2 bases and J by 7 bases, and the sequence between their germline boundaries is 15 bases long. Sequences LGHNA (CDR1) and YNFKEQ (CDR2) are obtained from the germline V gene. The CDR3 numbers 14 residues from cysteine through phenylalanine. Only the CDR3 part of the read is kept: 42 bases, read in frame from the first base. A note on this clone: What this receptor recognizes is not known. The sample holds no much larger clone one base away, and base qualities are not on file.

Library preparation employed the immunoSEQ multiplex PCR assay. Adaptive Biotechnologies (Seattle, WA) carried out the genomic DNA extraction, TRB sequencing and normalization. From the authors' description of their analysis: To compute clonality, the Shannon entropy of productive TRB sequences was normalized by log2 of unique productive sequences and then subtracted from one. KLL-specific clonotypes in tumors were found by matching TCRbeta CDR3 amino acid sequences to the sequences from the tetramer-sorted sample of each patient. This is the immuneACCESS table as TCRdb keeps it, with only in-frame sequences that have V and J called. A part of the clones is gone; compared with another copy, unresolved V genes explain less than half, and the rest is unexplained. V, J and clone size reflect that table, while D and trimming were determined from the DNA. The sample data list more than 20,000 clones, and around nine tenths of these were observed just once. The biggest ten clones account for around 2.8% of the sample.

Robust positive staining for Merkel cell polyomavirus Large T antigen was observed by immunohistochemistry in the tumors of all patients. The study included approximately 13 Merkel cell carcinoma patients whose blood and/or cultured TIL contained robust KLL-tetramer+ populations exceeding 0.04% of CD8+ T cells. Every patient was Caucasian, and patient ages ranged from about 50 to 80 years, with a median of roughly 62 years. Lymph node tumors were analyzed for patients with unknown primaries who presented with nodal disease, or when insufficient primary tissue was available. The sequence links TRBV4-2 to TRBJ2-7, with TRBD2 perhaps the D gene, on 7 matching bases. The TCR originated in a man in his fifties with Merkel cell carcinoma. Sample: lymph node tissue. At the DNA level, the sequence is TGTGCCAGCAGCCAAAGAGGGGGGGCGTGGGAGCAGTACTTC. This codes for CASSQRGGAWEQYF.